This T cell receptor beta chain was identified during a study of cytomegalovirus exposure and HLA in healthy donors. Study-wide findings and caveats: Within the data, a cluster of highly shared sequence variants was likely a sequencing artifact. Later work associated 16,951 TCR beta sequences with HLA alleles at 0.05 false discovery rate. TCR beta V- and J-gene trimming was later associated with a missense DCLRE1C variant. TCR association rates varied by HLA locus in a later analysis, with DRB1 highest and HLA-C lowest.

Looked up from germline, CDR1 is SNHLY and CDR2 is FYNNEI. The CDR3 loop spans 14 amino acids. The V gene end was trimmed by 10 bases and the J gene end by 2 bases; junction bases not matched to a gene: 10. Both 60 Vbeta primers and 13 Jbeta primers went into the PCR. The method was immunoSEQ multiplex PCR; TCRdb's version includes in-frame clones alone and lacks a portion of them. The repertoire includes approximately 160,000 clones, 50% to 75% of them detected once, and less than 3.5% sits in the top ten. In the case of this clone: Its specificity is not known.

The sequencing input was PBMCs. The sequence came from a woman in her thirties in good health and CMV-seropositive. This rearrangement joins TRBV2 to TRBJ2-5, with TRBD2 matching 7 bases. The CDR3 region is CAISRGSGQETQYF. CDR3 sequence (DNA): TGTGCCATCTCCCGGGGTAGCGGGCAAGAGACCCAGTACTTC.